This T cell receptor (beta chain) was identified during a study of T-cell reconstitution after alpha-beta-depleted transplantation in children. The study, taken as a whole, reports: At day 60, the high TCRbeta diversity found in some patients originated from recipient T cells and thymic progenitors that had survived. Reportedly, roughly two months post-transplant, alpha-beta T cells arose from several hundred expanded graft clones. Newly produced T cells mostly provided counts and TCRbeta diversity after one year, as hyperexpanded clones declined.

The sample holds many counts of this clonotype. The antigen is unknown. This CDR3 comprises 14 residues. The V gene lost 6 bases and the J gene lost 3 bases, with 14 bases spanning the gap. Unique molecular identifiers were incorporated during preparation of the TCRbeta library. TCRdb processed the PCR reads anew with MiXCR; each CDR3 protein has one entry. The sample contains about 440,000 distinct CDR3 sequences, 43% of which appear only once. The TCR was taken from a girl aged 2 to 9 with aplastic anemia, due to receive a stem cell transplant. V and J are TRBV12-3 or TRBV12-4 and TRBJ1-2, with D unclear. Specimen: PBMCs, collected before TCRalphabeta/CD19-depleted stem cell transplant. CDR3 coding DNA: TGTGCCAGCAGGCCCGGGCCGTCCTACTATGGCTACACCTTC. It yields the protein CASRPGPSYYGYTF.